The entry below gives a single TCR beta chain sequence along with its context. TCRdb keeps only in-frame clones here, not all; method: immunoSEQ multiplex PCR. The sample has 150,000 or so clones, roughly four fifths seen once. The sample originates from a study of blood T cell repertoires in COVID-19. Sequenced material: peripheral blood. This TCR derives from a woman older than 75 with acute or convalescent COVID-19.

CDR3 amino acids: CASSLAQTRSYNEQFF. CDR3 sequence (DNA): TGTGCCAGCAGCTTAGCCCAGACACGCTCCTACAATGAGCAGTTCTTC. V is TRBV7-2 and J is TRBJ2-1; D unclear. Trimming left V 0 bases short and J 0 bases short, with 9 bases between. The CDR3 spans 16 residues. CDR1 and CDR2 (germline): SGHTA, FQGNSA.